The rows below give T cell receptor beta chains drawn from one sample of a study of tumor-infiltrating lymphocytes in primary liver carcinoma. TCRdb independently ran MiXCR on the multiplex PCR reads; one entry per CDR3 protein. Among almost 55,000 distinct CDR3 sequences, 70% to 75% were seen once, and the ten largest hold about 25%. The sample was liver tumor tissue from sampling region 2. Receptors originate from a man aged 35-49 years with primary liver carcinoma and hepatitis B virus infection. The CDR3 runs from the conserved cysteine through the conserved F or W. The order of the fields is D gene, J gene, V gene, clone size, CDR3 protein, CDR3 DNA. The D gene is left open where the match is weak. Clone size is shown for a subset of rows, as once, few, many or a class of expanded clone.

D gene: NA
J gene: TRBJ2-7
V gene: TRBV6-6
clone size: NA
CDR3 protein: CACRPRTQAREQCF
CDR3 DNA: TGTGCCTGCAGACCAAGGACCCAGGCCCGGGAGCAGTGCTTC

D gene: NA
J gene: TRBJ2-1
V gene: TRBV11-2
clone size: NA
CDR3 protein: CASSPAGPRNEQFF
CDR3 DNA: TGTGCCAGCAGTCCAGCGGGCCCTAGGAATGAGCAATTCTTC

D gene: NA
J gene: TRBJ2-1
V gene: TRBV11-2
clone size: NA
CDR3 protein: CAGSTAGPGNEQFF
CDR3 DNA: TGTGCCGGCAGTACAGCGGGCCCTGGAAATGAGCAGTTCTTC

D gene: NA
J gene: TRBJ2-3
V gene: TRBV5-1
clone size: many
CDR3 protein: CASSSSSPAADTQYF
CDR3 DNA: TGCGCCAGCAGCAGTTCGAGCCCAGCGGCAGATACGCAGTATTTT

D gene: NA
J gene: TRBJ2-7
V gene: TRBV4-1
clone size: NA
CDR3 protein: CASMQIGGLTYEQYF
CDR3 DNA: TGCGCCAGCATGCAAATAGGGGGGCTCACCTACGAGCAGTACTTC

D gene: NA
J gene: TRBJ1-1
V gene: TRBV29-1
clone size: NA
CDR3 protein: CNVLGTEVFF
CDR3 DNA: TGCAACGTTCTCGGCACTGAAGTTTTCTTT

D gene: NA
J gene: TRBJ2-7
V gene: TRBV4-1
clone size: NA
CDR3 protein: CASSQLSNSYEQYF
CDR3 DNA: TGCGCCAGCAGCCAATTATCAAACTCCTACGAGCAGTACTTC

D gene: NA
J gene: TRBJ2-2
V gene: TRBV6-2/TRBV6-3
clone size: NA
CDR3 protein: CASSYRDAGELFF
CDR3 DNA: TGTGCCAGCAGTTACAGGGACGCCGGAGAGCTGTTTTTT

D gene: TRBD1
J gene: TRBJ2-1
V gene: TRBV6-5
clone size: NA
CDR3 protein: CVSSYGDRGNEQFF
CDR3 DNA: TGTGTCAGTAGTTACGGGGACAGGGGAAATGAGCAGTTCTTC

D gene: TRBD2
J gene: TRBJ2-1
V gene: TRBV5-1
clone size: NA
CDR3 protein: CASSGGGGSGTYNEQFF
CDR3 DNA: TGCGCCAGCAGCGGGGGGGGAGGGAGCGGGACCTACAATGAGCAGTTCTTC

D gene: NA
J gene: TRBJ1-2
V gene: TRBV10-2
clone size: many
CDR3 protein: CASSEREAYGYTF
CDR3 DNA: TGCGCCAGCAGTGAAAGAGAGGCCTATGGCTACACCTTC

D gene: NA
J gene: TRBJ2-1
V gene: TRBV29-1
clone size: NA
CDR3 protein: CSDKVTDYNEQFF
CDR3 DNA: TGCAGCGATAAAGTGACTGACTACAATGAGCAGTTCTTC

D gene: NA
J gene: TRBJ2-1
V gene: TRBV4-1
clone size: NA
CDR3 protein: CANNQGPYNEQFF
CDR3 DNA: TGCGCCAACAACCAAGGGCCCTACAATGAGCAGTTCTTC

D gene: NA
J gene: TRBJ2-5
V gene: TRBV11-2
clone size: medium-sized
CDR3 protein: CASSLGERETQYF
CDR3 DNA: TGTGCCAGCTCCTTGGGGGAGAGGGAGACCCAGTACTTC

D gene: TRBD1
J gene: TRBJ2-2
V gene: TRBV9
clone size: once
CDR3 protein: CASSVAGTANGELFF
CDR3 DNA: TGTGCCAGCAGCGTAGCGGGGACAGCGAATGGGGAGCTGTTTTTT

D gene: NA
J gene: TRBJ2-7
V gene: TRBV4-1
clone size: NA
CDR3 protein: CASRSGPSSYERYF
CDR3 DNA: TGCGCCAGCAGATCGGGGCCGAGCTCCTACGAGCGGTATTTC

D gene: NA
J gene: TRBJ2-1
V gene: TRBV28
clone size: many
CDR3 protein: CASIRAGYNEQFF
CDR3 DNA: TGTGCCAGCATCAGGGCGGGTTACAATGAGCAGTTCTTC

D gene: TRBD2
J gene: TRBJ2-2
V gene: TRBV11-2
clone size: NA
CDR3 protein: CVSSAGLAVSPAGDLFF
CDR3 DNA: TGTGTCAGTAGCGCGGGACTAGCGGTCTCCCCGGCCGGGGATCTGTTTTTT

D gene: NA
J gene: TRBJ2-1
V gene: TRBV11-2
clone size: NA
CDR3 protein: CASSINHAYEQFF
CDR3 DNA: TGTGCCAGCAGCATAAATCACGCCTATGAGCAGTTCTTT

D gene: NA
J gene: TRBJ1-2
V gene: TRBV29-1
clone size: NA
CDR3 protein: CSIESDRHGCTF
CDR3 DNA: TGCAGCATTGAAAGTGACAGGCATGGCTGCACCTTC

D gene: NA
J gene: TRBJ2-1
V gene: TRBV14
clone size: NA
CDR3 protein: CASSPIPGTYNEQLF
CDR3 DNA: TGTGCCAGTAGCCCTATTCCCGGCACCTACAATGAGCAGCTCTTT

D gene: TRBD1
J gene: TRBJ2-2
V gene: TRBV6-5
clone size: NA
CDR3 protein: CASRYSDRGLGELFF
CDR3 DNA: TGTGCCAGCCGTTACTCGGACAGGGGGCTGGGGGAGCTGTTTTTT

D gene: NA
J gene: TRBJ2-7
V gene: TRBV4-1
clone size: NA
CDR3 protein: CASSLTVSSCEQYF
CDR3 DNA: TGCGCCAGCAGTCTCACAGTGAGCTCCTGCGAGCAGTACTTC

D gene: NA
J gene: TRBJ2-6
V gene: TRBV24-1
clone size: NA
CDR3 protein: CTTSGGTGANVLTF
CDR3 DNA: TGTACCACAAGTGGGGGCACTGGGGCCAACGTCCTAACTTTC

D gene: TRBD2
J gene: TRBJ2-5
V gene: TRBV24-1
clone size: NA
CDR3 protein: CATSEGTNLREAHYF
CDR3 DNA: TGTGCCACCAGCGAAGGGACTAACCTTCGAGAGGCCCATTACTTC

D gene: NA
J gene: TRBJ2-7
V gene: TRBV28
clone size: NA
CDR3 protein: CASSSPMATLGSEQYF
CDR3 DNA: TGTGCCAGCAGTTCCCCCATGGCTACCTTAGGCTCCGAGCAGTACTTC

D gene: NA
J gene: TRBJ2-5
V gene: TRBV29-1
clone size: many
CDR3 protein: CSAEGGRSQETQYF
CDR3 DNA: TGCAGCGCTGAAGGGGGGAGGTCCCAAGAGACCCAGTACTTC

D gene: NA
J gene: TRBJ2-3
V gene: TRBV6-1
clone size: NA
CDR3 protein: CASSTHTDTQYF
CDR3 DNA: TGTGCCAGCAGTACCCACACAGATACACAGTATTTT

D gene: TRBD2
J gene: TRBJ2-1
V gene: TRBV4-1
clone size: NA
CDR3 protein: CASSSSDSGLAGGLGNEQFF
CDR3 DNA: TGCGCTAGCAGCTCCTCAGACAGCGGACTAGCGGGAGGGCTGGGAAATGAGCAGTTCTTC